A single sample is the source of the 26 T cell receptor beta chains below, sequenced in a study of shared clonotypes between healthy human individuals. Naive CD8 isolation took CD45RO-negative cells positively selected for CCR7 and excluded terminally differentiated effector memory CD45RA+ cells. Profiling relied on immunoSEQ multiplex PCR, and the TCRdb table lists in-frame clones only, not all of them. This table holds 560,000 or so clones, 96% found once. Sequencing was performed on naive CD8+ T cells sorted from blood. These receptors came from a woman aged 25-40 years in good health.

V is TRBV7-9 and J is TRBJ2-7, with D perhaps assigned TRBD1 or TRBD2 (5 bases each). Trimming left V 2 bases short and J 2 bases short, with 10 bases between. This CDR3 contains 14 residues. The germline V gene has CDR1 SEHNR and CDR2 FQNEAQ (reference sequence). For the CDR3, the DNA is TGTGCCAGCAGCTTAACGGGGCTGGCCTACGAGCAGTACTTC. This gives the protein CASSLTGLAYEQYF. The full variable domain, with the rest looked up from reference TRBV7-9 and TRBJ2-7, is DTGVSQNPRHKITKRGQNVTFRCDPISEHNRLYWYRQTLGQGPEFLTYFQNEAQLEKSRLLSDRFSAERPKGSFSTLEIQRTEQGDSAMYLCASSLTGLAYEQYFGPGTRLTVT.

V usage is TRBV2 and J usage is TRBJ1-1; weak D call: TRBD1 (6 bases). V lost 6 bases and J lost 8, with 16 bases in between. Germline V CDR1 and CDR2: SNHLY, FYNNEI. The CDR3 length is 13 residues. This CDR3 is CASSLKGQWEAFF. As DNA, the CDR3 is TGTGCCAGCAGCCTGAAGGGACAATGGGAAGCTTTCTTT.

The gene calls are TRBV19 and TRBJ1-1; D is possibly TRBD1 (5 bases). Trimming removed 4 bases from V and 4 bases from J, with 16 bases in between. CDR3 size: 15 residues. Germline CDR1 is LNHDA and CDR2 is SQIVND (reference sequence). Here the CDR3 reads CASSRPSEGFTEAFF. DNA for the CDR3: TGTGCCAGTAGTAGACCTTCAGAGGGGTTCACTGAAGCTTTCTTT.

J is TRBJ2-1 and V is TRBV15, with TRBD2 as a possible D gene (6 bases). Trimming took 5 bases from V and 5 from J, leaving 16 bases between them. CDR3 length: 15 residues. The V gene's germline CDR1 is LNHNV and CDR2 YYDKDF (reference sequence). CDR3 coding DNA: TGTGCCACCAGCGGCCGGGACTCCCTAGACAATGAGCAGTTCTTC. Protein sequence: CATSGRDSLDNEQFF.

The gene calls are TRBV7-9 and TRBJ2-7; tentative D call: TRBD2 (6 bases). This CDR3 has 15 residues. Germline lookup yields CDR1 SEHNR and CDR2 FQNEAQ (reference sequence). The V end lost 7 bases, the J end lost 7 bases, and 23 bases lay between the germline ends. The CDR3: CASTDAGSSPLEQYF. The CDR3 nucleotides are TGTGCCAGCACGGATGCCGGGAGTTCCCCTCTTGAGCAGTACTTC.

The CDR3 here is CATSSNRGPPYEQYF. Written as DNA, the CDR3 is TGTGCCACCAGCAGTAACAGGGGGCCCCCCTACGAGCAGTACTTC. This sequence joins TRBV15 and TRBJ2-7; 9 nucleotides line up with TRBD1. The CDR3 is made up of 15 amino acids. Germline V gene sequence: CDR1 LNHNV, CDR2 YYDKDF (reference sequence). V lost 3 bases and J lost 2; bases outside the gene matches: 5.

This chain links TRBV27 with TRBJ2-7, with D hard to call. The CDR3 sequence is 13 residues long. V was shortened by 5 bases and J by 6 bases, with 14 bases between the two germline ends. The germline gives CDR1 MNHEY, CDR2 SMNVEV (reference sequence). CDR3 nucleotides: TGTGCCAGCAGTCCCCCGGAGTTACGCGAGCAGTACTTC. This gives the protein CASSPPELREQYF.

CDR3 nucleotides: TGTGCCAGCAAGGGACTAGCGGGAGACAATGAGCAGTTCTTC. As protein: CASKGLAGDNEQFF. The J gene is TRBJ2-1, the V gene TRBV6-1, with 14 bases matching TRBD2. Trimming at V came to 7 bases and at J to 5 bases, leaving 1 base not matched to a gene. CDR3 size: 14 residues. Germline CDR1 and CDR2: MNHNS and SASEGT.

The chain uses TRBV2 and TRBJ2-5; D remains unclear. The assigned J gene may be wrong: the sequence end matches TRBJ2-7 better. Germline CDR1 is SNHLY and CDR2 is FYNNEI. The CDR3 covers 13 residues. CDR3 in amino acids: CASRNPSSYEQYF. CDR3 sequence (DNA): TGTGCCAGCCGTAACCCCAGCTCCTACGAGCAGTACTTC.

This chain links TRBV27 with TRBJ1-2, with D unresolved. Trimming shortened V by 5 bases and J by 8 bases, and 12 bases separated the two germline ends. Looked up from germline, CDR1 is MNHEY and CDR2 is SMNVEV (reference sequence). The CDR3 runs 12 residues. The CDR3 region has the DNA TGTGCCAGCAGTCCCAAGGTCGGAGGCTACACCTTC. Protein: CASSPKVGGYTF.

V is TRBV5-4 and J is TRBJ2-2; 12 nucleotides line up with TRBD1. Germline lookup yields CDR1 SGHNT and CDR2 YYREEE (reference sequence). Unmatched junction bases numbered 4, after V lost 4 bases and J lost 6 bases. The CDR3 extends over 15 amino acids. The CDR3 reads CASSDGTGGPGELFF. In DNA form, the CDR3 reads TGTGCCAGCAGCGACGGGACAGGGGGCCCCGGGGAGCTGTTTTTT. Using reference TRBV5-4 and TRBJ2-2 for the parts outside the CDR3, the full variable domain is ETGVTQSPTHLIKTRGQQVTLRCSSQSGHNTVSWYQQALGQGPQFIFQYYREEENGRGNFPPRFSGLQFPNYSSELNVNALELDDSALYLCASSDGTGGPGELFFGEGSRLTVL.

The CDR3 nucleotides read TGCAGCGTTGAATCTGACAACACGGGGGCCAACGTCCTGACTTTC. This translates into CSVESDNTGANVLTF. J is TRBJ2-6 and V is TRBV29-1; D uncertain. CDR1 is SQVTM and CDR2 is ANQGSEA in the germline V gene. Trimming shortened V by 2 bases and J by 4 bases, and 12 bases separated the two germline ends. The length of the CDR3 is 15 residues.

CDR3 bases: TGCGCCAGCAGCTTGGCCAGGGTGGGCACTGAAGCTTTCTTT. It translates to CASSLARVGTEAFF. V is TRBV5-1 and J is TRBJ1-1; tentatively, D is TRBD1 (5 bases). Germline CDR1 reads SGHRS; CDR2 reads YFSETQ. V lost 0 bases and J 4 bases, leaving 10 bases between the germline ends. This CDR3 is 14 amino acids long.

The gene calls are TRBV7-6 and TRBJ1-1, with 8 bases aligning to TRBD1. The CDR3 runs to 14 residues. The germline V gene encodes CDR1 SGHVS and CDR2 FNYEAQ. The junction had 7 bases not matched to a gene; V was cut back by 8 bases and J by 2 bases. CDR3 in amino acids: CASRGAGGNTEAFF. The CDR3 DNA is TGTGCCAGCCGCGGGGCAGGGGGCAACACTGAAGCTTTCTTT.

V and J are TRBV21-1 and TRBJ1-1; the table calls TRBD1, which could not be checked here. TRBV21-1 is marked as a pseudogene. This CDR3 spans 16 amino acids. The CDR3 coding sequence is TGTGCCAGCAGCACACTACAGGGGAGACGGAACACTGAAGCTTTCTTT. Its protein product is CASSTLQGRRNTEAFF.

This rearrangement joins TRBV5-1 to TRBJ2-1; tentatively, D is TRBD2 (6 bases). Germline V gene data show CDR1 as SGHRS and CDR2 as YFSETQ. The CDR3 extends over 16 amino acids. V dropped 1 base and J dropped 9 bases, with 20 bases sitting between them. The CDR3 is CASSLYGGTPTVEQFF. In nucleotides, the CDR3 is TGCGCCAGCAGCTTGTATGGGGGGACCCCCACGGTTGAGCAGTTCTTC.

This chain links TRBV7-6 with TRBJ2-1, with 9 bases matching TRBD2. The CDR3 length is 14 residues. CDR1 and CDR2 from the germline V gene are SGHVS and FNYEAQ. The V gene end was trimmed by 7 bases and the J gene end by 5 bases; junction bases not matched to a gene: 6. The CDR3, as DNA: TGTGCCAGCACCTTGACTAGCGGTCACAATGAGCAGTTCTTC. It codes for CASTLTSGHNEQFF.

The chain carries TRBV7-9 and TRBJ2-1, with D unresolved. Looked up from germline, CDR1 is SEHNR and CDR2 is FQNEAQ (reference sequence). The CDR3 is 15 amino acids. The V gene lost 2 bases and the J gene lost 8 bases, with 16 bases spanning the gap. The CDR3 DNA follows: TGTGCCAGCAGCTTATCCCTTGGAGTAATCCATGAGCAGTTCTTC. Its protein is CASSLSLGVIHEQFF.

The CDR3 DNA sequence: TGTGCCTGGAGCCGAGAGGCAGGCCTTAGCAATCAGCCCCAGCATTTT. Its translation is CAWSREAGLSNQPQHF. The chain has TRBV30 and TRBJ1-5, with D uncertain. CDR3 length: 16 amino acids. Trimming stripped 3 bases from V and 0 bases from J, with 15 bases between. Per germline, CDR1 GTSNPN and CDR2 SVGIG (reference sequence).

The chain links TRBV19 to TRBJ2-5, with 8 nucleotides matching TRBD2. This CDR3 region has 14 residues. The trim removed 3 bases at V and 5 bases at J, leaving 5 bases unmatched. Per germline, CDR1 LNHDA and CDR2 SQIVND (reference sequence). CDR3 nucleotide sequence: TGTGCCAGTAGTATTGGACTAGCCCAGGAGACCCAGTACTTC. Amino acids: CASSIGLAQETQYF. The whole variable domain, remainder taken from reference TRBV19 and TRBJ2-5, is DGGITQSPKYLFRKEGQNVTLSCEQNLNHDAMYWYRQDPGQGLRLIYYSQIVNDFQKGDIAEGYSVSREKKESFPLTVTSAQKNPTAFYLCASSIGLAQETQYFGPGTRLLVL.

The V call is TRBV15, the J call TRBJ2-7; D uncertain. CDR3 length equals 13 residues. V lost 2 bases to trimming and J lost 9 bases, with 14 bases between them. Germline V CDR1 and CDR2: LNHNV, YYDKDF (reference sequence). CDR3: CATSRTPGKGQYF. The CDR3 DNA is TGTGCCACCAGCAGAACGCCTGGGAAAGGGCAGTACTTC.

The chain carries TRBV10-2 and TRBJ2-1, with TRBD1 matching 9 bases. Germline CDR1 WSHSY, CDR2 SAAADI. V dropped 6 bases and J dropped 10; count of bases not matched to a gene: 10. CDR3 length equals 14 residues. The DNA of the CDR3 is TGCGCCAGCAGAACCGGGACAGGGCCTCAGGAGCAGTTCTTC. It codes for CASRTGTGPQEQFF.

This clone was recorded once. The chain carries TRBV21-1 and TRBJ2-3; the table's D call, TRBD2, was not checked against the DNA. TRBV21-1 is deemed a pseudogene. The CDR3 is made up of 14 amino acids. CDR3 residues: CASPSLPLTDTQYF. As DNA, the CDR3 is TGTGCCAGCCCCTCTCTACCCTTAACAGATACGCAGTATTTT.

This sequence joins TRBV7-9 and TRBJ1-1; no firm D call. Germline CDR1 and CDR2: SEHNR and FQNEAQ (reference sequence). Trimming cost V 5 bases and J 2 bases, with 15 bases left between them. This CDR3 comprises 15 residues. This CDR3 is CASSPPVPHNTEAFF. The CDR3 DNA follows: TGTGCCAGCAGCCCGCCCGTACCGCATAACACTGAAGCTTTCTTT.

This chain connects TRBV4-1 to TRBJ2-2, with D perhaps matching TRBD2 (5 bases). This CDR3 comprises 15 residues. Germline V CDR1 and CDR2: MGHRA, YSYEKL. The V end lost 4 bases, the J end lost 6 bases, and 15 bases lay between the germline ends. This CDR3 is CASSPRETGSGELFF. For the CDR3, the DNA is TGCGCCAGCAGCCCCCGGGAAACGGGGTCCGGGGAGCTGTTTTTT.

This chain joins TRBV13 and TRBJ2-7; 8 positions agree with TRBD2. V shed 6 bases and J 2 bases; nucleotides not matched to a gene: 6. The CDR3 totals 14 residues. Germline-derived CDR1 and CDR2 are PRHDT and FYEKMQ (reference sequence). CDR3 sequence reads: CASSPSGSAYEQYF. DNA of the CDR3: TGTGCCAGCAGTCCAAGCGGGAGTGCCTACGAGCAGTACTTC.